This TCR beta chain was observed in a study of blood T cell repertoires in COVID-19 (dated by TCRdb to 2018 to 2021). For context, the study as a whole: The collaborator samples originated in the United States, Italy and Spain and spanned the acute and convalescent phases of COVID-19. The material from the prospective study consisted of cDNA or gDNA derived from T cells, B-cell-depleted T cells, or PBMCs. Deeply sampled blood TCRbeta repertoires from subjects exposed to, actively infected with, or recovered from COVID-19 were included in the dataset. The repertoires were made available in a free public database intended to serve as a resource for research on the immune response to SARS-CoV-2. Samples were obtained from the ongoing ImmuneRACE study (first 160 participants) and from approximately 1,200 subjects provided by 6 global collaborators. The sample metadata nearly always contained a de-identified subject ID, COVID-19 status, age in years and sex. Where available, HLA class I and class II types were taken from metadata supplied by the sample provider and were not determined by assay-based typing.

V loses 2 bases of germline sequence and J loses 8 bases, and the interval between the two ends is 19 bases. The CDR3 has 16 amino acids, counting the end cysteine and phenylalanine. CDR3 DNA only is kept here, 48 bases in frame from base 1. Looking up the germline V gene yields CDR1 SGHDN and CDR2 FVKESK. TCRbeta CDR3 regions were amplified from genomic DNA by means of the immunoSEQ Assay, a bias-controlled multiplex PCR. The authors processed their data as follows. Within the assay, amplification of reference gene primers was used to estimate how many nucleated cells each sample contained. To quantify the absolute abundance of each unique TCRbeta CDR3 rearrangement, sequence reads were collapsed and filtered. Productive Simpson clonality was computed per sample as the square root of Simpson's diversity index over productive rearrangements. TCRdb stores this immuneACCESS table with in-frame sequences only. Part of the clones is absent; in the studies checked, under half of the shortfall reflects unresolved V genes, and no reason is known for the rest. The V and J calls and clone size are taken from that table; D and trimming were inferred from the DNA. Present in this sample are about 88,000 clones, approximately 89% of which were seen just once. The top ten clonotypes cover roughly 10% of the sample.

A note on this clone: Its antigen is currently not known. Per-nucleotide qualities are absent, and no much larger clonotype sits a single base away.

The paper as a whole reports these results and caveats: The quantity of clinical and demographic metadata differed by source and by participant and was supplied without curation.

Each collaborating institution followed its own protocols to collect whole blood in K2EDTA tubes. For TCRbeta analysis, collaborators shipped samples in one of three forms: frozen whole blood, isolated PBMCs, or DNA extracted from either of those sample types. The material sequenced was peripheral blood. The chain is assembled from TRBV14 and TRBJ2-1, and perhaps TRBD1 as D gene, on 7 matching bases. The receptor's source is a man of 80 years or more with acute or convalescent COVID-19. This receptor carries the CDR3 CASSQWRGQPLDEQFF. The bases read TGTGCCAGCAGCCAATGGCGGGGACAGCCTTTGGATGAGCAGTTCTTC.